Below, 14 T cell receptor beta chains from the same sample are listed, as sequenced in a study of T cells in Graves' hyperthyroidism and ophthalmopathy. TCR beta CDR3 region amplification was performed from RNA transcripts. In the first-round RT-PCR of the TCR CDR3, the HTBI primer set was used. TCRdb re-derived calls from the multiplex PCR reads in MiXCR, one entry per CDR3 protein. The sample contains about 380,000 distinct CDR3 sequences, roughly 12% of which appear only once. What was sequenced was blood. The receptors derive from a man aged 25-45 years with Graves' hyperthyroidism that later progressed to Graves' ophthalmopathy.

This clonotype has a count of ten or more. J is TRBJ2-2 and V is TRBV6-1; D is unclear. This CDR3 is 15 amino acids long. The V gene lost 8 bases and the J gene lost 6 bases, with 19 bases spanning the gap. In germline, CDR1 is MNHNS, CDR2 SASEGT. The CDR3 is CASHSGRLSSGELFF. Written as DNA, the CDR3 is TGTGCCAGCCACTCCGGCAGACTGTCATCCGGGGAGCTGTTTTTT.

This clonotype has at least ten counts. CDR3 in DNA: TGTGCCAGCAGCCAAGCAGGACGCACAGATACGCAGTATTTT. It translates to CASSQAGRTDTQYF. The chain carries TRBV3-1 and TRBJ2-3; D gene unclear. Germline CDR1 LGHDT, CDR2 YNNKEL (reference sequence). V was clipped by 1 base and J by 1 base, with 6 bases between them. CDR3 length: 14 residues.

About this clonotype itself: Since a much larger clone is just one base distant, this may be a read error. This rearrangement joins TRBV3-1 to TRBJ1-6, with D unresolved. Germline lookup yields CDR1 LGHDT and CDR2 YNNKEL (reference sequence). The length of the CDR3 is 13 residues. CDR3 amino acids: CASSQWTGSPPHF. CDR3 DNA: TGTGCCAGCAGCCAATGGACTGGTTCACCCCCCCACTTT.

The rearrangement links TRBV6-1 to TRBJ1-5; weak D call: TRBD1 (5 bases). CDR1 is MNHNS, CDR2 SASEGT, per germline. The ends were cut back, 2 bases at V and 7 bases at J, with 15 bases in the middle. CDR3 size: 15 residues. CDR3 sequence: CASSELVGPGQPQHF. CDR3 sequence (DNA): TGTGCCAGCAGTGAATTAGTGGGGCCGGGGCAGCCCCAGCATTTT.

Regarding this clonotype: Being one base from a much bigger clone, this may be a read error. CDR3 sequence: CASSTIRWGMGERFF. In nucleotides, the CDR3 is TGTGCCAGCAGTACGATCCGGTGGGGGATGGGGGAGCGGTTCTTC. This chain joins TRBV27 and TRBJ2-1; D may match TRBD1 or TRBD2 (5 bases each). Germline V gene data show CDR1 as MNHEY and CDR2 as SMNVEV (reference sequence). The CDR3 sequence is 15 residues long.

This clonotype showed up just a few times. Here the CDR3 DNA reads TGTGCCAGCAGTTTCCCGGTCCCCGGCTCCGAGCAGTACTTC. Translated: CASSFPVPGSEQYF. V is TRBV28 and J is TRBJ2-7, with unresolved D. CDR3 size: 14 residues. Trimming cost V 3 bases and J 6 bases, with 15 bases left between them. Looked up from germline, CDR1 is MDHEN and CDR2 is SYDVKM.

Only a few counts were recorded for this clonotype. The DNA for the CDR3 is TGCGCCAGCAGCTTGGCCTGGGGACAGGGGGCCGGCGGGGAGCTGTTTTTT. Translation gives CASSLAWGQGAGGELFF. The chain has TRBV5-1 and TRBJ2-2; 12 positions agree with TRBD1. CDR1 and CDR2 (germline): SGHRS, YFSETQ. This CDR3 is built from 17 residues. The V and J ends lost 0 bases and 7 bases, in that order; junction bases with no gene match: 7. The variable domain in full, with the rest retrieved from reference TRBV5-1 and TRBJ2-2, is KAGVTQTPRYLIKTRGQQVTLSCSPISGHRSVSWYQQTPGQGLQFLFEYFSETQRNKGNFPGRFSGRQFSNSRSEMNVSTLELGDSALYLCASSLAWGQGAGGELFFGEGSRLTVL.

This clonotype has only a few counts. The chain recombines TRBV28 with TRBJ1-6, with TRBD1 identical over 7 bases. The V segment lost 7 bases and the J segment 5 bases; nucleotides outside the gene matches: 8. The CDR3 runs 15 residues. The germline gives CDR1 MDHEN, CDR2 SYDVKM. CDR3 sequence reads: CASTPTGLDNSPLHF. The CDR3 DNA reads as TGTGCCAGCACTCCGACAGGGTTGGATAATTCACCCCTCCACTTT.

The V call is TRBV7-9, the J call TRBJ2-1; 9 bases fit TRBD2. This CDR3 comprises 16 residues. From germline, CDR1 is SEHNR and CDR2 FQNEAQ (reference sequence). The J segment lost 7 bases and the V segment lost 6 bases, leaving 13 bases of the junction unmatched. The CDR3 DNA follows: TGTGCCAGCAGGGCTCCTAGCGGGGTTTTTATTAATGAGCAGTTCTTC. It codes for CASRAPSGVFINEQFF.

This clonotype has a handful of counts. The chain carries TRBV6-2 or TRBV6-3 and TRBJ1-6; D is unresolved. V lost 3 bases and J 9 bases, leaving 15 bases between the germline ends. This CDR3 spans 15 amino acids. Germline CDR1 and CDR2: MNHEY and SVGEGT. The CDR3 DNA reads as TGTGCCAGCAGTTATCGAGGGTTGGAGACTTCACCCCTCCACTTT. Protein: CASSYRGLETSPLHF.

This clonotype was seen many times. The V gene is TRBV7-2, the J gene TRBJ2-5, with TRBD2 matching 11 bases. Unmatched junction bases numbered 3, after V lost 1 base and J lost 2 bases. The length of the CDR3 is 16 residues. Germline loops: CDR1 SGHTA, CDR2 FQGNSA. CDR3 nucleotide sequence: TGTGCCAGCAGCTTAGTGCCTAGCGGGGGGCAAGAGACCCAGTACTTC. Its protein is CASSLVPSGGQETQYF.

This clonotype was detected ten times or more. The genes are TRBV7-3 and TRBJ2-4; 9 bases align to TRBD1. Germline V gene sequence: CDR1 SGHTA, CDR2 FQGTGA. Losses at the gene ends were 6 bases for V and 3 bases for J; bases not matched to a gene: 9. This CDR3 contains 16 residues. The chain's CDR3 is CASSPRDRDVKNIQYF. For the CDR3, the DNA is TGTGCCAGCAGTCCCAGGGACAGGGATGTCAAAAACATTCAGTACTTC.

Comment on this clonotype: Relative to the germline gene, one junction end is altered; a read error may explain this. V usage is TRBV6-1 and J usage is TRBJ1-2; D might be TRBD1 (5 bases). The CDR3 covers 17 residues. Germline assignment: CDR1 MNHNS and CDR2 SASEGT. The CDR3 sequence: CASREGGGGRSGYGYTF. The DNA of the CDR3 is TGTGCCAGCCGTGAAGGAGGTGGGGGACGCAGTGGCTATGGCTACACCTTC.

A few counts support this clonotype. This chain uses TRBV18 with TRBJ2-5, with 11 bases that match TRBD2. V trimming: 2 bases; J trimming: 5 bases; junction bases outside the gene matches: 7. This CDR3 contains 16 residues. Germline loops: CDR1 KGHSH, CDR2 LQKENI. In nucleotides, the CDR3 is TGTGCCAGCTCACCATCCCGCCCTAGCGGGGGGGAGACCCAGTACTTC. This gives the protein CASSPSRPSGGETQYF.